The rows below give T cell receptor beta chains drawn from one sample of a study of T cells in Graves' hyperthyroidism and ophthalmopathy. A single record per CDR3 protein comes from TCRdb applying MiXCR to the multiplex PCR reads. Of about 480,000 distinct CDR3 sequences in the sample, about 20% are singletons; the top ten hold around 47%. The sample taken for sequencing was blood. The receptor source for this set is a woman in her 70s with Graves' ophthalmopathy. Each CDR3 is given with its conserved first and last residue. The D gene is left open where the match is weak. Rows give clone size only sometimes, using once, few, many, or a class for an expanded clone.

D: -; J: TRBJ2-3; V: TRBV9; size: -; DNA: TGTGCCAGCAGCCTTCGAGTTTCAGTCCAAACCGGAGATACGCAGTATTTT; CDR3: CASSLRVSVQTGDTQYF
D: TRBD2; J: TRBJ2-1; V: TRBV12-5; size: -; DNA: TGTGCTAGTGGTTTGGGGACTAGCGGGAGACAGTTCTTC; CDR3: CASGLGTSGRQFF
D: -; J: TRBJ2-1; V: TRBV5-1; size: few; DNA: TGCGCCAGCAGCTCTAGGTCAGGGGCCGATGAGCAGTTCTTC; CDR3: CASSSRSGADEQFF
D: TRBD1; J: TRBJ1-2; V: TRBV28; size: -; DNA: TGTGCCGGCAGTGACAGGGTCGTCCTTCGTGGCTACACCTTC; CDR3: CAGSDRVVLRGYTF
D: -; J: TRBJ2-1; V: TRBV7-2; size: -; DNA: TGTGCCAGCAGCTTAGCGGGACTCAATGAGCAGTTCTTC; CDR3: CASSLAGLNEQFF
D: -; J: TRBJ2-5; V: TRBV30; size: -; DNA: TGTGCCTGGAGTGTACTTGGGGCGGCCCAAGAGACCCAGTACTTC; CDR3: CAWSVLGAAQETQYF
D: -; J: TRBJ2-1; V: TRBV12-3/TRBV12-4; size: many; DNA: TGTGCCAGCAGTTTTTCTGGGACATCTGTCTACAATGAGCAGTTCTTC; CDR3: CASSFSGTSVYNEQFF
D: -; J: TRBJ1-5; V: TRBV7-8; size: many; DNA: TGTGCCAGCGGGACGTATCAGCCCCAGCATTTT; CDR3: CASGTYQPQHF
D: TRBD1; J: TRBJ2-1; V: TRBV12-3/TRBV12-4; size: many; DNA: TGTGCCAGCAGTTCAGCCGACAGGGCTCGTTTTGTTAGGCAGTTCTTC; CDR3: CASSSADRARFVRQFF
D: -; J: TRBJ2-5; V: TRBV5-6; size: -; DNA: TGTGCCAGCAGCTCCGGGGGTTGGGGAGAGACCCAGTACTTC; CDR3: CASSSGGWGETQYF
D: TRBD1; J: TRBJ2-3; V: TRBV7-2; size: many; DNA: TGTGCCAGCAGCGGACAGGGGAGCTTCACAGATACGCAGTATTTT; CDR3: CASSGQGSFTDTQYF
D: TRBD2; J: TRBJ2-5; V: TRBV25-1; size: many; DNA: TGTGCCAGCATGACTAGCGGGAGAGTGGAGACCCAGTACTTC; CDR3: CASMTSGRVETQYF
D: -; J: TRBJ2-7; V: TRBV6-2/TRBV6-3; size: few; DNA: TGTGCCAGCAGTTTCAGCTCCTACTACGAGCAGTACTTC; CDR3: CASSFSSYYEQYF
D: -; J: TRBJ1-5; V: TRBV4-3; size: -; DNA: TGCGCCAGCAGCCAATCACTTCGGGGTAATCAGCCCCAGCATTTT; CDR3: CASSQSLRGNQPQHF
D: -; J: TRBJ2-7; V: TRBV7-9; size: -; DNA: TGTGCCAGCAGCGCATGGATGACTAGATCCTACGGGCAGTACTTC; CDR3: CASSAWMTRSYGQYF
D: TRBD1; J: TRBJ2-7; V: TRBV6-5; size: -; DNA: TGTGCCAGCAGTTACTCTAGCAGGGGGCTATACGAGCAGTACTTC; CDR3: CASSYSSRGLYEQYF
D: -; J: TRBJ2-7; V: TRBV19; size: -; DNA: TGTGCCAGTAGTGCGGACCCTGGGAGCTACGAGCAGTACTTC; CDR3: CASSADPGSYEQYF